The 29 T cell receptor beta chains given below trace back to one sample, sequenced in a study of T cell changes during pregnancy in multiple sclerosis. Sequenced by immunoSEQ multiplex PCR; TCRdb stores in-frame clones only, minus some. This table holds around 50,000 clones, approximately 94% found once. Sequenced here: CD8+ T cells from peripheral blood mononuclear cells, sampled in the first trimester of pregnancy. These receptors originate from a female donor with multiple sclerosis, enrolled in a pregnancy study.

The rearrangement uses TRBV20-1 and TRBJ2-7; D remains unclear. CDR1 and CDR2 from the germline V gene are DFQATT and SNEGSKA (reference sequence). This CDR3 is built from 11 residues. V dropped 1 base and J dropped 3 bases, with 4 bases sitting between them. The CDR3 region is CSARVDYEQYF. CDR3 sequence (DNA): TGCAGTGCTAGAGTAGACTACGAGCAGTACTTC.

The rearrangement uses TRBV7-9 and TRBJ2-5; 12 bases match TRBD2. Trimming took 5 bases from V and 5 from J; bases not matched to a gene: 15. The CDR3 consists of 18 residues. CDR1 is SEHNR and CDR2 is FQNEAQ in the germline V gene (reference sequence). This CDR3 reads CASSTWASGRAWGETQYF. As DNA, the CDR3 is TGTGCCAGCAGCACGTGGGCTAGCGGGAGGGCCTGGGGTGAGACCCAGTACTTC.

This chain joins TRBV27 and TRBJ2-1, with D maybe TRBD2 (5 bases). Looked up from germline, CDR1 is MNHEY and CDR2 is SMNVEV (reference sequence). V shed 4 bases and J shed 4 bases, with 11 bases lying between them. The CDR3 runs to 14 residues. CDR3 loop: CASSSASRYNEQFF. Written as DNA, the CDR3 is TGTGCCAGCAGTTCGGCTAGCCGGTACAATGAGCAGTTCTTC.

This clone was recorded only once. The gene calls are TRBV9 and TRBJ1-3; 10 positions agree with TRBD1. From germline, CDR1 is SGDLS and CDR2 YYNGEE. This CDR3 has 16 residues. J was trimmed by 4 bases and V by 3 bases; bases with no gene match: 7. CDR3 nucleotides: TGTGCCAGCAGCGAATACTTGACAGGGGGCGGAAACACCATATATTTT. The encoded protein is CASSEYLTGGGNTIYF.

This clone was seen once. The V gene is TRBV7-9, the J gene TRBJ2-1, with D uncertain. This CDR3 comprises 15 residues. Germline V gene sequence: CDR1 SEHNR, CDR2 FQNEAQ (reference sequence). Trimming shortened V by 1 base and J by 3 bases, and 10 bases separated the two germline ends. CDR3 nucleotides: TGTGCCAGCAGCTTAGGGGCAGATGGCTACAATGAGCAGTTCTTC. Translation: CASSLGADGYNEQFF. Full variable domain (outside the CDR3, taken from reference TRBV7-9 and TRBJ2-1): DTGVSQNPRHKITKRGQNVTFRCDPISEHNRLYWYRQTLGQGPEFLTYFQNEAQLEKSRLLSDRFSAERPKGSFSTLEIQRTEQGDSAMYLCASSLGADGYNEQFFGPGTRLTVL.

In DNA form, the CDR3 reads TGTGCCAGCAGCTACCGACAGGCCTACGAGCAGTACTTC. It codes for CASSYRQAYEQYF. The chain links TRBV27 to TRBJ2-7, with D perhaps TRBD1 (6 bases). The ends were cut back, 6 bases at V and 2 bases at J, with 11 bases in the middle. CDR3 length equals 13 residues. Germline V gene data show CDR1 as MNHEY and CDR2 as SMNVEV (reference sequence).

The chain links TRBV4-3 to TRBJ1-6; D possibly corresponds to TRBD1 (5 bases). The CDR3 contains 14 residues. Trimming stripped 6 bases from V and 6 bases from J, with 12 bases between. CDR1 is LGHNA, CDR2 YSLEER, per germline. CDR3 in DNA: TGCGCCAGCAGTACCGACAGTTCTAATTCACCCCTCCACTTT. It specifies CASSTDSSNSPLHF.

The V call is TRBV14, the J call TRBJ1-1; possibly TRBD1 for D (5 bases). Trimming left V 3 bases short and J 4 bases short, with 15 bases between. Germline V gives CDR1 SGHDN, CDR2 FVKESK. There are 15 residues in the CDR3. Written as DNA, the CDR3 is TGTGCCAGCAGCCAGGGGGGGTGGAGGGGCACTGAAGCTTTCTTT. It translates to CASSQGGWRGTEAFF.

CDR3 in amino acids: CASSFSNRGTYNEQFF. The CDR3 DNA is TGTGCCAGCAGTTTTAGTAACAGGGGTACCTACAATGAGCAGTTCTTC. The V gene is TRBV27, the J gene TRBJ2-1; 7 bases match TRBD1. The CDR3 extends over 16 amino acids. Germline loops: CDR1 MNHEY, CDR2 SMNVEV (reference sequence). Trimming removed 3 bases from V and 2 bases from J; junction bases left unmatched: 7.

The chain employs TRBV7-9 and TRBJ2-6; possible D gene TRBD1, 6 bases. CDR3 length equals 16 residues. Trimming shortened V by 8 bases and J by 0 bases, and 14 bases separated the two germline ends. Germline V CDR1 and CDR2: SEHNR, FQNEAQ (reference sequence). CDR3 protein: CASVWTALSGANVLTF. DNA for the CDR3: TGTGCCAGCGTCTGGACAGCTCTCTCTGGGGCCAACGTCCTGACTTTC. Together with reference TRBV7-9 and TRBJ2-6, the CDR3 gives the full variable domain: DTGVSQNPRHKITKRGQNVTFRCDPISEHNRLYWYRQTLGQGPEFLTYFQNEAQLEKSRLLSDRFSAERPKGSFSTLEIQRTEQGDSAMYLCASVWTALSGANVLTFGAGSRLTVL.

V gene TRBV29-1 combines with J gene TRBJ1-1; 12 positions match TRBD1. The V gene's germline CDR1 is SQVTM and CDR2 ANQGSEA. Trimming cost V 3 bases and J 11 bases; bases outside gene matches: 10. This CDR3 region has 14 residues. Here the CDR3 reads CSVEAPGQGAQAFF. In DNA, the CDR3 is TGCAGCGTTGAGGCCCCGGGACAGGGGGCGCAGGCTTTCTTT.

J is TRBJ2-7 and V is TRBV6-5; tentatively, D is TRBD1 (6 bases). Germline CDR1 reads MNHEY; CDR2 reads SVGAGI. The CDR3 has 14 residues. Trimming shortened V by 0 bases and J by 3 bases, and 9 bases separated the two germline ends. The CDR3 region is CASSYSKQGYEQYF. The CDR3 coding sequence is TGTGCCAGCAGTTACTCGAAACAGGGCTACGAGCAGTACTTC.

This clone has more than one count but fewer than ten. The chain uses TRBV14 and TRBJ1-2, with 8 bases that match TRBD1. CDR3 length: 15 amino acids. The germline gives CDR1 SGHDN, CDR2 FVKESK. The trim removed 0 bases at V and 3 bases at J, leaving 3 bases unmatched. For the CDR3, the DNA is TGTGCCAGCAGCCAAGATACCAGGGGGCACTATGGCTACACCTTC. Encoded protein: CASSQDTRGHYGYTF. Supplemented by reference TRBV14 and TRBJ1-2, the full variable domain reads EAGVTQFPSHSVIEKGQTVTLRCDPISGHDNLYWYRRVMGKEIKFLLHFVKESKQDESGMPNNRFLAERTGGTYSTLKVQPAELEDSGVYFCASSQDTRGHYGYTFGSGTRLTVV.

The chain uses TRBV18 and TRBJ2-1, with D perhaps matching TRBD2 (6 bases). V was pared by 6 bases and J by 0 bases, with 15 bases between. This CDR3 comprises 16 residues. Per germline, CDR1 KGHSH and CDR2 LQKENI. The CDR3 DNA follows: TGTGCCAGCTCCCCTCCGGAGGGCAGCTCCTACAATGAGCAGTTCTTC. Its protein product is CASSPPEGSSYNEQFF.

J is TRBJ2-7 and V is TRBV7-6; TRBD1 agrees at 10 bases. CDR1 and CDR2 (germline): SGHVS, FNYEAQ. The CDR3 is 15 amino acids. Trimming removed 2 bases from V and 0 bases from J; junction bases left unmatched: 1. CDR3 DNA sequence: TGTGCCAGCAGCTTATGGACAGGGGGCTCCTACGAGCAGTACTTC. This translates into CASSLWTGGSYEQYF.

The chain couples TRBV29-1 to TRBJ2-2; D perhaps matches TRBD2 (6 bases). The CDR3 totals 15 residues. V was pared by 5 bases and J by 1 base, with 14 bases between. Germline CDR1 SQVTM, CDR2 ANQGSEA. The CDR3 reads CSVKGNGRNTGELFF. The DNA for the CDR3 is TGCAGCGTTAAAGGGAACGGGAGGAACACCGGGGAGCTGTTTTTT.

The chain links TRBV29-1 to TRBJ1-2; TRBD1 matches at 9 bases. V dropped 7 bases and J dropped 4; count of bases not matched to a gene: 7. Germline loops: CDR1 SQVTM, CDR2 ANQGSEA. This CDR3 contains 13 residues. CDR3: CSAPGQGVYGYTF. The CDR3 DNA is TGCAGCGCACCGGGACAGGGAGTCTATGGCTACACCTTC. Looking up the rest from reference TRBV29-1 and TRBJ1-2 gives the full variable domain: SAVISQKPSRDICQRGTSLTIQCQVDSQVTMMFWYRQQPGQSLTLIATANQGSEATYESGFVIDKFPISRPNLTFSTLTVSNMSPEDSSIYLCSAPGQGVYGYTFGSGTRLTVV.

The J gene is TRBJ2-1, the V gene TRBV4-3, with 9 bases identical to TRBD2. J gave up 8 bases and V 1 base, and 6 bases lay outside the gene matches. This CDR3 contains 15 residues. CDR1 and CDR2 (germline): LGHNA, YSLEER. The CDR3 loop is CASSQGGSGGYEQFF. The CDR3 DNA is TGCGCCAGCAGCCAAGGGGGTAGCGGGGGCTATGAGCAGTTCTTC.

The chain combines TRBV2 with TRBJ1-2; D is undetermined. Trimming took 8 bases from V and 2 from J, leaving 6 bases between them. Germline V lookup: CDR1 SNHLY, CDR2 FYNNEI. CDR3 length equals 11 residues. CDR3 sequence (DNA): TGTGCCAGCCAGTCCAACTATGGCTACACCTTC. It translates to CASQSNYGYTF.

The CDR3 region is CASSQDINLAGVNEQFF. As DNA, the CDR3 is TGCGCCAGCAGCCAGGACATCAACTTAGCGGGGGTCAATGAGCAGTTCTTC. The chain joins TRBV4-3 to TRBJ2-1; 9 bases map to TRBD2. Germline V gene data show CDR1 as LGHNA and CDR2 as YSLEER. Germline trimming cut 3 bases from V and 6 bases from J; bases unmatched to any gene: 12. The CDR3 consists of 17 residues.

CDR3 region: CASSVAELPGSYGYTF. Written as DNA, the CDR3 is TGTGCCAGCAGCGTAGCAGAACTTCCCGGGAGCTATGGCTACACCTTC. This chain links TRBV9 with TRBJ1-2; D remains unclear. The CDR3 loop spans 16 amino acids. The germline V and J ends were trimmed by 0 bases and 4 bases, with 16 bases remaining between them. The germline gives CDR1 SGDLS, CDR2 YYNGEE.

The chain uses TRBV5-5 and TRBJ1-1; no clear D gene. The CDR3 contains 14 residues. The V end was cut by 5 bases, the J end by 3 bases, with 14 bases between. The germline CDR1 and CDR2 sequences are SGHKS and YYEKEE (reference sequence). The CDR3 bases are TGTGCCAGCAGTTCCCGTGGTTTAGACACTGAAGCTTTCTTT. Its protein product is CASSSRGLDTEAFF.

The chain links TRBV13 to TRBJ1-2; TRBD1 agrees at 9 bases. CDR3 size: 18 residues. Germline trimming cut 0 bases from V and 5 bases from J; bases unmatched to any gene: 13. CDR1 PRHDT and CDR2 FYEKMQ come from the germline V gene (reference sequence). The CDR3 is CASSLGLGQGKGFYGYTF. In DNA form, the CDR3 reads TGTGCCAGCAGCTTAGGCCTTGGACAGGGGAAAGGATTTTATGGCTACACCTTC.

The CDR3: CASSDGTYEQYF. For the CDR3, the DNA is TGTGCCAGCAGCGACGGGACCTACGAGCAGTACTTC. The chain employs TRBV9 and TRBJ2-7, with a weak D call TRBD2 (5 bases). The CDR3 contains 12 residues. The ends were cut back, 3 bases at V and 2 bases at J, with 6 bases in the middle. The germline gives CDR1 SGDLS, CDR2 YYNGEE.

The V gene is TRBV6-5, the J gene TRBJ2-3; D is unclear. The CDR3 is 13 residues long. Germline CDR1 reads MNHEY; CDR2 reads SVGAGI. Trimming cost V 2 bases and J 6 bases, with 9 bases left between them. The CDR3 spells CASSYTQSDTQYF. Written as DNA, the CDR3 is TGTGCCAGCAGTTACACCCAAAGCGATACGCAGTATTTT.

J is TRBJ1-6 and V is TRBV28; TRBD1 matches 8 bases. The V gene end was trimmed by 7 bases and the J gene end by 7 bases; junction bases not matched to a gene: 3. CDR1 and CDR2 (germline): MDHEN, SYDVKM. The CDR3 extends over 13 amino acids. For the CDR3, the DNA is TGTGCCAGCATGGGACAGGAGAATTCACCCCTCCACTTT. Its protein is CASMGQENSPLHF.

V is TRBV2 and J is TRBJ2-7, with TRBD2 matching over 11 bases. Germline trimming cut 3 bases from V and 6 bases from J; bases unmatched to any gene: 4. CDR1 SNHLY and CDR2 FYNNEI come from the germline V gene. The CDR3 sequence is 14 residues long. The CDR3 sequence is CASSDLAGGPEQYF. The CDR3 DNA sequence: TGTGCCAGCAGTGACTTAGCGGGAGGGCCCGAGCAGTACTTC. Filled out from reference TRBV2 and TRBJ2-7, the complete variable domain reads EPEVTQTPSHQVTQMGQEVILRCVPISNHLYFYWYRQILGQKVEFLVSFYNNEISEKSEIFDDQFSVERPDGSNFTLKIRSTKLEDSAMYFCASSDLAGGPEQYFGPGTRLTVT.

The chain joins TRBV7-9 to TRBJ1-2; TRBD1 agrees at 8 bases. With 7 bases clipped from V and 4 bases from J, the junction kept 14 bases outside the gene matches. CDR1 is SEHNR, CDR2 FQNEAQ, per germline (reference sequence). The CDR3 is 16 amino acids. The CDR3 here is CASTTPKGQGPYGYTF. The CDR3, as DNA: TGTGCCAGCACCACTCCAAAAGGACAGGGACCCTATGGCTACACCTTC.

J is TRBJ2-3 and V is TRBV6-1, with 8 nucleotides matching TRBD2. Germline V lookup: CDR1 MNHNS, CDR2 SASEGT. Trimming took 2 bases from V and 1 from J; bases not matched to a gene: 2. The CDR3 sequence is 15 residues long. The CDR3 region has the DNA TGTGCCAGCAGTGAATGGCGGGGGGGCACAGATACGCAGTATTTT. It specifies CASSEWRGGTDTQYF.